This T cell receptor (beta chain) originates from a study of blood T cell repertoires in COVID-19. Study background: COVID-19 samples, acute and convalescent, were from the United States, Italy and Spain.

In the original workflow: Nucleated cell counts were estimated from reference gene primer amplification. The repertoire was sequenced with immunoSEQ multiplex PCR; TCRdb's copy has only in-frame clones and lacks some. V, J and clone size reflect that table, while D and trimming were determined from the DNA. The sample yields about 380,000 clones, approximately 81% seen once. Trimming pared 0 bases from V and 6 bases from J, leaving 13 bases between. The CDR3 covers 15 residues. Germline V gene sequence: CDR1 SGHRS, CDR2 YFSETQ. This clonotype was obtained from a young woman with acute or convalescent COVID-19. V gene TRBV5-1 combines with J gene TRBJ1-5; no clear D. Sequenced sample: peripheral blood. CDR3 coding DNA: TGCGCCAGCAGCTTGGAGGGTAGGGAGGGTCAGCCCCAGCATTTT. Protein sequence: CASSLEGREGQPQHF.